Listed here are 10 T cell receptor beta chains from one sample, sequenced in a study of Ad26.COV2.S vaccination and SARS-CoV-2 variants. Clones were read by immunoSEQ multiplex PCR, and TCRdb kept only the in-frame ones, dropping some. The sample carries 350,000 to 450,000 clones, about 83% recorded once. Treatment in this sample: 15 to 20 received Ad26.COV2.S at low or high dose, single or two shots; about 5 received placebo; per-sample allocation not given. Sampling took place 63 days after the first vaccine or placebo injection. Specimen: peripheral blood, collected in a trial of Ad26.COV2.S vaccine versus placebo. The source is a person between 18 and 60 years old who received the Ad26.COV2.S COVID-19 vaccine or a placebo.

The rearrangement uses TRBV6-5 and TRBJ2-7, with TRBD1 matching over 7 bases. The CDR3 has 14 residues. CDR1 MNHEY and CDR2 SVGAGI come from the germline V gene. Trimming took 5 bases from V and 2 from J; bases not matched to a gene: 6. CDR3 sequence: CASSHDRETYEQYF. Here the CDR3 DNA reads TGTGCCAGCAGTCATGACAGGGAAACCTACGAGCAGTACTTC.

The chain employs TRBV7-9 and TRBJ1-4, with unresolved D. The CDR3 has 13 amino acids. Germline CDR1 reads SEHNR; CDR2 reads FQNEAQ (reference sequence). V lost 2 bases and J lost 8, with 9 bases in between. In DNA form, the CDR3 reads TGTGCCAGCAGCTTACTATCGGGGGAAAAACTGTTTTTT. Protein: CASSLLSGEKLFF.

The chain uses TRBV5-4 and TRBJ2-3; 7 bases are shared with TRBD1. The CDR3 is 15 amino acids. The trim removed 5 bases at V and 6 bases at J, leaving 12 bases unmatched. From germline, CDR1 is SGHNT and CDR2 YYREEE (reference sequence). CDR3 in amino acids: CASSTFQTGADTQYF. CDR3 in DNA: TGTGCCAGCAGTACATTCCAAACAGGGGCGGATACGCAGTATTTT.

This sequence joins TRBV18 and TRBJ1-4; unclear D gene. The CDR3 runs 13 residues. Trimming cost V 8 bases and J 8 bases, with 15 bases left between them. In germline, CDR1 is KGHSH, CDR2 LQKENI. The CDR3 nucleotides read TGTGCCAGCCACTTCCACAGAGGGGAAAAACTGTTTTTT. This translates into CASHFHRGEKLFF.

V usage is TRBV12-3 or TRBV12-4 and J usage is TRBJ1-5; D ambiguous. V was clipped by 4 bases and J by 7 bases, with 8 bases between them. The CDR3 contains 12 residues. Here the CDR3 DNA reads TGTGCCAGCAGTTCCCGAGAGCAGCCCCAGCATTTT. Its translation is CASSSREQPQHF.

The sample holds a few counts of this clone. The chain links TRBV2 to TRBJ2-7, with no clear D. Trimming shortened V by 6 bases and J by 3 bases, and 9 bases separated the two germline ends. In germline, CDR1 is SNHLY, CDR2 FYNNEI. The CDR3 contains 12 residues. CDR3 DNA: TGTGCCAGCAGGTCGGACGGCTACGAGCAGTACTTC. Translation gives CASRSDGYEQYF.

The chain employs TRBV24-1 and TRBJ1-2; 7 nucleotides align to TRBD1. Germline CDR1 KGHDR, CDR2 SFDVKD. The CDR3 contains 11 residues. Unmatched junction bases numbered 7, after V lost 9 bases and J lost 10 bases. This CDR3 reads CATSGQPIYTF. CDR3 sequence (DNA): TGTGCCACCTCGGGACAGCCGATCTACACCTTC.

The chain recombines TRBV2 with TRBJ2-3, with D perhaps assigned TRBD1 or TRBD2 (5 bases each). The CDR3 runs 18 residues. Germline CDR1 and CDR2: SNHLY and FYNNEI. V was shortened by 8 bases and J by 3 bases, with 27 bases between the two germline ends. This chain's CDR3 is CASSDLTDRGGFTDTQYF. CDR3 in DNA: TGTGCCAGCTCCGACCTGACCGATCGTGGGGGATTTACAGATACGCAGTATTTT.

The J gene is TRBJ1-3, the V gene TRBV18; unclear D gene. This CDR3 region has 15 residues. Trimming stripped 3 bases from V and 0 bases from J, with 9 bases between. CDR1 and CDR2 (germline): KGHSH, LQKENI. CDR3 nucleotides: TGTGCCAGCTCACCGGCCCACCGCTCTGGAAACACCATATATTTT. Its translation is CASSPAHRSGNTIYF. The complete variable domain, with remaining parts taken from reference TRBV18 and TRBJ1-3, reads NAGVMQNPRHLVRRRGQEARLRCSPMKGHSHVYWYRQLPEEGLKFMVYLQKENIIDESGMPKERFSAEFPKEGPSILRIQQVVRGDSAAYFCASSPAHRSGNTIYFGEGSWLTVV.

About this clone: Other DNA sequences of this sample code for an identical CDR3. The V and J genes are TRBV2 and TRBJ1-1; a possible D gene is TRBD1 (6 bases). Trimming left V 3 bases short and J 1 base short, with 9 bases between. The length of the CDR3 is 14 residues. Germline V gene lookup returns CDR1 SNHLY and CDR2 FYNNEI. CDR3 region: CASSDRGGNTEAFF. For the CDR3, the DNA is TGTGCCAGCAGTGATAGGGGGGGGAACACTGAAGCTTTCTTT.